This T cell receptor (beta chain) was identified in a study of CD8 T cells in ankylosing spondylitis. This clonotype occurred a few times. Its antigen is undetermined. Using its own MiXCR run on the 5' RACE reads, TCRdb lists one record per CDR3 protein. The sample carries about 130,000 distinct CDR3 sequences, roughly a tenth recorded once. Study-level points and caveats: Previously reported in reactive arthritis synovial fluid and blood were some of the motif variants. Reportedly, disease-linked clones are significantly enriched in ankylosing spondylitis patients' matched synovial fluid. Characteristic, it appeared, of ankylosing spondylitis blood was a TCR beta motif of fewer than 10 highly homologous variants.

This TCR was recovered from a male donor with ankylosing spondylitis or in good health (not recorded which). Sequencing input: blood, either unsorted or a sorted T cell fraction (not recorded which).

CDR3 loop: CASSQAGTATQETQYF. CDR3 nucleotides: TGTGCCAGCAGCCAAGCTGGGACAGCGACGCAAGAGACCCAGTACTTC. The V gene is TRBV3-1, the J gene TRBJ2-5, with 7 bases lining up with TRBD1. Germline loops: CDR1 LGHDT, CDR2 YNNKEL (reference sequence). V shed 1 base, J shed 2 bases, and the junction held 7 bases outside the gene matches. The CDR3 spans 16 residues.